What follows is one TCR beta chain and its context. This clonotype was detected a few times. This clone's antigen is unknown. No base quality values were provided; no much bigger clone lies one nucleotide off. The CDR3 measures 17 amino acids from cysteine to phenylalanine. The sequence is cut down to CDR3 DNA, 51 bases in frame from base 1. Relative to germline, V is missing 4 bases and J is missing 0 bases, with 6 bases of the junction outside any gene match. CDR1 and CDR2, per the germline V gene (reference sequence), are LGHDT and YNNKEL. These data belong to a study of type 1 regulatory T cells (dated by TCRdb to the early 2020s). Context from the whole study: An in vitro protocol by which a Tr1-enriched, alloantigen-specific CD4 T cell product named T-allo10 was generated was characterized in the study. T-allo10 was being tested clinically in patients with hematological malignancies who were undergoing allogeneic hematopoietic stem cell transplantation. What the work shows at the level of the full study, not this receptor alone: A more restricted TCR repertoire was observed in Tr1 cells than in non-Tr1 cells, and this restriction was interpreted in the study as alloantigen-induced clonal expansion.

The sample was run on an Illumina MiSeq. TCRdb handled the public reads itself, with Q25 trimming in fastp and clone calling in MiXCR, and kept productive beta chains. Each CDR3 protein gets just one entry, which takes the most common genes and DNA from the rows behind it. A total of around 64,000 distinct CDR3 sequences appear in this sample, around 20% of them only once. Less than 10% of the sample rests with the top ten. The material sequenced was cultured type 1 regulatory T (Tr1) cells, either the whole culture or a sorted fraction (not recorded which). Reading the label with the study, this specimen's cell subset or site is: type 1 regulatory T cells sorted from the T-allo10 product. Rearrangement joined TRBV3-1 to TRBJ2-6; the junction holds 7 bases that match TRBD2. The clonotype originates from a human donor in good health. CDR3 reads: CASSRVGGSSGANVLTF. In nucleotide form, the sequence is TGTGCCAGCAGCCGGGTAGGCGGGAGCTCTGGGGCCAACGTCCTGACTTTC.